The 15 T cell receptor beta chains below all came from one sample that was sequenced in a study of beta chain features in type 1 diabetes. Isolated RNA was reverse transcribed in full, so expressed TCRB transcripts were sequenced. Only in-frame clones appear in the TCRdb table, and some are missing; sequencing was by immunoSEQ multiplex PCR. The sample records about 640,000 clones, roughly an eighth being singletons. These receptors have no known antigen. Study-level findings and limits: Researchers report that Type 1 diabetes patients had moderately but significantly shorter TCRB CDR3s across all four CD4+ subsets.

The sequenced sample was naive CD4+ T cells from blood. Receptor source: a man between 25 and 39 years old with type 1 diabetes.

This clone has a single count. The chain uses TRBV6-5 and TRBJ1-6; 9 bases match TRBD1. CDR1 is MNHEY, CDR2 SVGAGI, per germline. V shed 6 bases, J shed 9 bases, and the junction held 6 bases outside the gene matches. There are 14 residues in the CDR3. The CDR3 sequence: CASSQGQGRSPLHF. DNA for the CDR3: TGTGCCAGCAGCCAGGGACAGGGACGTTCACCCCTCCACTTT.

This clone was counted a few times. The V call is TRBV7-9, the J call TRBJ2-3; 7 bases map to TRBD1. The length of the CDR3 is 15 residues. Germline CDR1 and CDR2: SEHNR and FQNEAQ (reference sequence). Losses at the gene ends were 11 bases for V and 3 bases for J; bases not matched to a gene: 14. CDR3 bases: TGTGCCGGAGAGACGGGACAGATAGAAACAGATACGCAGTATTTT. Encoded protein: CAGETGQIETDTQYF.

The chain has TRBV7-2 and TRBJ1-6, with TRBD1 as a possible D gene (6 bases). V gave up 4 bases and J gave up 5 bases, with 6 bases separating them. CDR3 length: 13 residues. Per germline, CDR1 SGHTA and CDR2 FQGNSA. The CDR3 loop is CASSWTDNSPLHF. As DNA, the CDR3 is TGTGCCAGCAGCTGGACAGATAATTCACCCCTCCACTTT.

A remark on this clone: One end of the junction does not line up with germline, which may come from a read error. V usage is TRBV11-2 and J usage is TRBJ2-4, with TRBD2 matching 7 bases. The germline CDR1 and CDR2 sequences are SGHAT and FQNNGV. The CDR3 spans 12 residues. The chain's CDR3 is CASSFYGGDPGF. The CDR3 DNA sequence: TGTGCCAGCAGCTTCTATGGGGGGGACCCCGGCTTC.

This clone came up a few times. Germline is not matched at one junction end, which may reflect a read error. The chain joins TRBV7-7 to TRBJ2-2, with D unresolved. Per germline, CDR1 SSHAT and CDR2 FNYEAQ (reference sequence). This CDR3 contains 14 residues. The CDR3 DNA sequence: TGTGCTAGCAGCCCTACCGTGATTTATGGGGAGCTGTTTTTT. Residues: CASSPTVIYGELFF.

This clone was recorded a few times. This chain joins TRBV2 and TRBJ2-7, with D possibly TRBD2 on 5 matching bases. This CDR3 has 15 amino acids. V was clipped by 6 bases and J by 3 bases, with 18 bases between them. Germline V gene lookup returns CDR1 SNHLY and CDR2 FYNNEI. The CDR3 sequence is CASRGEGRGYYEQYF. The CDR3 DNA reads as TGTGCCAGCAGGGGCGAGGGTCGCGGGTACTACGAGCAGTACTTC.

This clone occurred a few times. V is TRBV10-3 and J is TRBJ1-4; tentatively, D is TRBD1 (5 bases). CDR3 length: 14 amino acids. The germline V and J ends were trimmed by 6 bases and 7 bases, with 15 bases remaining between them. In germline, CDR1 is ENHRY, CDR2 SYGVKD. The chain's CDR3 is CAIRDTSEGEKLFF. The CDR3 DNA reads as TGTGCCATCAGGGACACCTCTGAGGGTGAAAAACTGTTTTTT.

This clone turned up a few times. The rearrangement joins TRBV5-1 to TRBJ1-6; the match to TRBD1 covers 7 bases. V gave up 4 bases and J gave up 5 bases; unmatched junction bases: 6. In germline, CDR1 is SGHRS, CDR2 YFSETQ. CDR3 size: 15 residues. The CDR3 sequence is CASSTQGVDNSPLHF. CDR3 in DNA: TGCGCCAGCAGCACTCAGGGGGTTGATAATTCACCCCTCCACTTT.

The chain carries TRBV5-4 and TRBJ2-5; the D call may be TRBD1 or TRBD2 (6 bases each). V lost 3 bases and J 7 bases, leaving 19 bases between the germline ends. This CDR3 has 15 amino acids. Germline V gene data show CDR1 as SGHNT and CDR2 as YYREEE (reference sequence). CDR3 in DNA: TGTGCCAGCAGCTCCTTAGCGGACTTGGGGGCGACCCAGTACTTC. Translating it yields CASSSLADLGATQYF.

The chain employs TRBV4-3 and TRBJ2-5; D is tentatively TRBD1 or TRBD2 (5 bases each). Near its end, the DNA agrees better with TRBJ2-7, so the J call may be wrong. CDR1 is LGHNA, CDR2 YSLEER, per germline. The CDR3 length is 16 residues. As DNA, the CDR3 is TGCGCCAGCAGCCAAGATAGCTTGGGGGAAACCTACGAGCAGTACTTC. Amino acids: CASSQDSLGETYEQYF.

The rearrangement joins TRBV9 to TRBJ1-3; D unclear. The CDR3 is made up of 15 amino acids. Germline V gene data show CDR1 as SGDLS and CDR2 as YYNGEE. Trimming took 1 base from V and 0 from J, leaving 8 bases between them. CDR3: CASSVFPSSGNTIYF. CDR3 bases: TGTGCCAGCAGCGTATTCCCGAGCTCTGGAAACACCATATATTTT.

This clone was counted a few times. The genes are TRBV10-3 and TRBJ2-2; TRBD2 agrees at 9 bases. This CDR3 region has 16 residues. Germline V CDR1 and CDR2: ENHRY, SYGVKD. V gave up 8 bases and J gave up 0 bases; unmatched junction bases: 7. CDR3 residues: CAISSSGGSNTGELFF. The CDR3 DNA reads as TGTGCCATCTCTTCCAGCGGGGGGTCGAACACCGGGGAGCTGTTTTTT.

V usage is TRBV19 and J usage is TRBJ1-2; 8 positions match TRBD1. The V segment lost 7 bases and the J segment 6 bases; nucleotides outside the gene matches: 13. Germline assignment: CDR1 LNHDA and CDR2 SQIVND (reference sequence). The CDR3 sequence is 15 residues long. Written as DNA, the CDR3 is TGTGCCAGTACCCGGCAGGGGGCGAAGGTAGATGGCTACACCTTC. It is translated as CASTRQGAKVDGYTF.

This clone turned up a few times. The chain links TRBV25-1 to TRBJ2-2; no firm D call. Trimming left V 4 bases short and J 0 bases short, with 9 bases between. The CDR3 runs to 15 residues. Germline V gene sequence: CDR1 MGHDK, CDR2 SYGVNS. This CDR3 is CASSGRTSNTGELFF. The CDR3, as DNA: TGTGCCAGCAGTGGGCGGACGTCGAACACCGGGGAGCTGTTTTTT.

This rearrangement joins TRBV7-9 to TRBJ1-6; no clear D gene. From germline, CDR1 is SEHNR and CDR2 FQNEAQ (reference sequence). V shed 4 bases and J shed 10 bases, with 8 bases lying between them. This CDR3 region has 12 residues. The chain's CDR3 is CASSSVPSPLHF. CDR3 sequence (DNA): TGTGCCAGCAGCTCGGTGCCCTCACCCCTCCACTTT.